This T cell receptor (beta chain) was captured by sequencing in a study of response to subunit inactivated influenza vaccine. Study outcomes and limitations: The authors put forward the suggestion that each seasonal influenza vaccination may bring in only a limited number of new T cells.

Using its own MiXCR run on the RT-PCR reads, TCRdb lists one record per CDR3 protein. Altogether about 520,000 distinct CDR3 sequences are present, approximately 7.2% being singletons, with the ten largest covering under 15%. Concerning this clonotype itself: The antigen is unknown.

Germline V CDR1 and CDR2: LGHNT, FRNRAP. The CDR3 loop spans 15 amino acids. Losses at the gene ends were 4 bases for V and 4 bases for J; bases not matched to a gene: 4. Specimen: PBMCs from blood, collected 23 months after vaccination. V is TRBV12-5 and J is TRBJ2-1, with 10 bases identical to TRBD2. This clonotype was obtained from a man between 50 and 75 years old who received an inactivated influenza vaccine. The CDR3 DNA follows: TGTGCTAGTGGTTCTAGCGGGAGCCTTTACAATGAGCAGTTCTTC. It translates to CASGSSGSLYNEQFF.